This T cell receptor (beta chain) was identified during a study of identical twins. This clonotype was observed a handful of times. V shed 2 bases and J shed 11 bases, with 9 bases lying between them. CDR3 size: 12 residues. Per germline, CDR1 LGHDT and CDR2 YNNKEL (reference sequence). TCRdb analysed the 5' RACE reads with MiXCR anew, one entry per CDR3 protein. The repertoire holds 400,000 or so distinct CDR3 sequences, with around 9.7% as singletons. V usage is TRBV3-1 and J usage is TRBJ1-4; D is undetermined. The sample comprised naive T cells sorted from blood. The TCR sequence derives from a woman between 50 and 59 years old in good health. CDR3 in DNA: TGTGCCAGCAGCCAACTGGAGGCTAAACTGTTTTTT. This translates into CASSQLEAKLFF. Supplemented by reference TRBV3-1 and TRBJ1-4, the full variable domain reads DTAVSQTPKYLVTQMGNDKSIKCEQNLGHDTMYWYKQDSKKFLKIMFSYNNKELIINETVPNRFSPKSPDKAHLNLHINSLELGDSAVYFCASSQLEAKLFFGSGTQLSVL.